This T cell receptor (beta chain) stems from a study of T-cell memory formation after mild COVID-19. Study details: Clusters were largely donor specific.

Study-level points and caveats: While clones contracting from day 15 to 85 were balanced between CD4 and CD8, later expanders leaned CD4+.

TCR alpha and TCR beta cDNA libraries with sample barcodes and UMIs came from 5'RACE using constant-segment primers. TCRdb reprocessed the 5' RACE reads via MiXCR and lists one record per CDR3 protein. The sample lists under 450,000 distinct CDR3 sequences, around 14% occurring once. This clonotype appeared a few times. Antigen specificity is unknown. The germline gives CDR1 SSHAT, CDR2 FNYEAQ (reference sequence). Trimming took 5 bases from V and 3 from J, leaving 10 bases between them. The CDR3 spans 13 residues. The sequenced material came from PBMCs or a T cell subset sorted from them (not recorded which). This chain uses TRBV7-7 with TRBJ2-5; a possible D gene is TRBD2 (5 bases). This TCR was recovered from a man in his late teens or twenties who had mild COVID-19 (a few samples of this study predate the infection). Cell type and time point are not known. The CDR3 here is CASSRETEETQYF. CDR3 DNA sequence: TGTGCCAGCAGCCGGGAAACCGAAGAGACCCAGTACTTC.